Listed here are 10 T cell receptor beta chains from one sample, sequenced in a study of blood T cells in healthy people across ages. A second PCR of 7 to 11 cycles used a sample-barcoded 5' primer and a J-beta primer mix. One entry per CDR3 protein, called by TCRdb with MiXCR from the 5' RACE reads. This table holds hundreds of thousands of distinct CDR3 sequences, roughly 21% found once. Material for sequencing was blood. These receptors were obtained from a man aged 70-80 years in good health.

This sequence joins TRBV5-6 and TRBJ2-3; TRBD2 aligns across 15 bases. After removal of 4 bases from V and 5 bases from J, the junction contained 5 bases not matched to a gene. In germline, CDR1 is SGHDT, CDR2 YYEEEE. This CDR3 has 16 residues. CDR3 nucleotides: TGTGCCAGCAGCGCGGGACTAGCGGGAGGTGGAGATACGCAGTATTTT. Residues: CASSAGLAGGGDTQYF.

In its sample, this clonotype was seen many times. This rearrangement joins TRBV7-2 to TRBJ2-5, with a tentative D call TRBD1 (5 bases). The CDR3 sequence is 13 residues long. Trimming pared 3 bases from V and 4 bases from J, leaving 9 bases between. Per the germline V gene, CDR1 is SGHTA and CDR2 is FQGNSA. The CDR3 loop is CASSFGAVETQYF. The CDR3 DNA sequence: TGTGCCAGCAGCTTTGGGGCGGTAGAGACCCAGTACTTC.

The CDR3 coding sequence is TGTGCCAGCAATCCTAGCGGGAGGGTCCCAGATACGCAGTATTTT. This translates into CASNPSGRVPDTQYF. This chain uses TRBV12-3 or TRBV12-4 with TRBJ2-3; TRBD2 agrees at 12 bases. The CDR3 is made up of 15 amino acids. V lost 7 bases, J lost 4 bases, and 6 bases stayed unmatched.

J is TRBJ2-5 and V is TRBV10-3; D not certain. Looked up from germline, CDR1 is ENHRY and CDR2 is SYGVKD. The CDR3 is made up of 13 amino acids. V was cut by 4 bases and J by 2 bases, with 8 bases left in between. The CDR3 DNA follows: TGTGCCATCAGTGTGGCAAAACAAGAGACCCAGTACTTC. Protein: CAISVAKQETQYF.

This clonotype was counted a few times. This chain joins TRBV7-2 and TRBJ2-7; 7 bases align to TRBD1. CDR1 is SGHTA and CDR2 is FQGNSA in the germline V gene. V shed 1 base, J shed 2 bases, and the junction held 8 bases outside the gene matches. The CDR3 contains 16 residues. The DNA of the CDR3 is TGTGCCAGCAGCTTAGACGGACAGGTTCTAACCTACGAGCAGTACTTC. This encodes CASSLDGQVLTYEQYF. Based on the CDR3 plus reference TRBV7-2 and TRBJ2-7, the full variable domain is GAGVSQSPSNKVTEKGKDVELRCDPISGHTALYWYRQSLGQGLEFLIYFQGNSAPDKSGLPSDRFSAERTGGSVSTLTIQRTQQEDSAVYLCASSLDGQVLTYEQYFGPGTRLTVT.

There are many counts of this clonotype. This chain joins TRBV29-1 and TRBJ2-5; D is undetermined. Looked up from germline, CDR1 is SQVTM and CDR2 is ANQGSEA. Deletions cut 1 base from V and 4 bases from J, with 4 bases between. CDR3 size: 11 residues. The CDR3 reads CSVEVGETQYF. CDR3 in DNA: TGCAGCGTTGAAGTGGGAGAGACCCAGTACTTC.

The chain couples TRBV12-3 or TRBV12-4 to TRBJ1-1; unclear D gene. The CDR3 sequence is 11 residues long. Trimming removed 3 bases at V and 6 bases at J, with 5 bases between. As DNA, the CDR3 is TGTGCCAGCAGTTTTCGGGCTGAAGCTTTCTTT. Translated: CASSFRAEAFF.

In DNA form, the CDR3 reads TGCAGCGTTGCGGGCACACGGGGGGACGAGCAGTACTTC. Its translation is CSVAGTRGDEQYF. This chain connects TRBV29-1 to TRBJ2-7; 7 bases line up with TRBD2. The germline gives CDR1 SQVTM, CDR2 ANQGSEA. The CDR3 totals 13 residues. V lost 4 bases and J lost 5; bases outside the gene matches: 8.

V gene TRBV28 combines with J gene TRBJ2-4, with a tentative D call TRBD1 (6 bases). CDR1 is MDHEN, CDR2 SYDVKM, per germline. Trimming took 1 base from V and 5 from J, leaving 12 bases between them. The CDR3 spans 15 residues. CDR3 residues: CASSLSFQGQNIQYF. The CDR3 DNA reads TGTGCCAGCAGTTTATCCTTTCAGGGGCAAAACATTCAGTACTTC.

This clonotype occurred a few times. The CDR3 region has the DNA TGTGCCAGCAGCTCCCCGGGACTAGCGGCCTACAATGAGCAGTTCTTC. Protein product: CASSSPGLAAYNEQFF. V is TRBV7-3 and J is TRBJ2-1; the match to TRBD2 covers 11 bases. The CDR3 totals 16 residues. The V gene's germline CDR1 is SGHTA and CDR2 FQGTGA. V was clipped by 4 bases and J by 2 bases; unmatched bases: 4. The full variable domain, with the rest looked up from reference TRBV7-3 and TRBJ2-1, is GAGVSQTPSNKVTEKGKYVELRCDPISGHTALYWYRQSLGQGPEFLIYFQGTGAADDSGLPNDRFFAVRPEGSVSTLKIQRTERGDSAVYLCASSSPGLAAYNEQFFGPGTRLTVL.